This T cell receptor (beta chain) was found in a study of blood T cell repertoires in COVID-19. The method was immunoSEQ multiplex PCR; TCRdb's version includes in-frame clones alone and lacks a portion of them. The profile shows 55,000 to 65,000 clones, approximately 80% of them singletons. CDR1 is SGHVS, CDR2 FQNEAQ, per germline. CDR3 length equals 17 residues. The V gene end was trimmed by 1 base and the J gene end by 2 bases; junction bases not matched to a gene: 7. The rearrangement joins TRBV7-8 to TRBJ2-3; 9 nucleotides agree with TRBD2. The sequenced sample consisted of peripheral blood. The clonotype originates from a man aged 55 to 70 with COVID-19, enrolled during active disease. The CDR3 is CASSLVWLAGTTDTQYF. DNA for the CDR3: TGTGCCAGCAGCTTAGTCTGGCTAGCGGGGACCACAGATACGCAGTATTTT. The full variable domain, with the rest looked up from reference TRBV7-8 and TRBJ2-3, is GAGVSQSPRYKVAKRGQDVALRCDPISGHVSLFWYQQALGQGPEFLTYFQNEAQLDKSGLPSDRFFAERPEGSVSTLKIQRTQQEDSAVYLCASSLVWLAGTTDTQYFGPGTRLTVL.